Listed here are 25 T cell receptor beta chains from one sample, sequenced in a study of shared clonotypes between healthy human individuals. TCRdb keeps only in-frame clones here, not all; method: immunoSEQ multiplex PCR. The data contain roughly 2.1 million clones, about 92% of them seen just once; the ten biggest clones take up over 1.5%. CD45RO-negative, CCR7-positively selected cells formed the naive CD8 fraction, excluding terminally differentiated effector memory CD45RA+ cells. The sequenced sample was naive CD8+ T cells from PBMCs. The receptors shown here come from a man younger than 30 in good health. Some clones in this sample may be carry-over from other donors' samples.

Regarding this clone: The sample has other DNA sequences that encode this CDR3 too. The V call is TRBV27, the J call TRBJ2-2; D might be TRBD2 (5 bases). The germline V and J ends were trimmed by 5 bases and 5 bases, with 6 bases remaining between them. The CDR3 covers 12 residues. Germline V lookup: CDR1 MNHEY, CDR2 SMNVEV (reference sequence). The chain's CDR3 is CASSPGTGELFF. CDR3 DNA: TGTGCCAGCAGTCCGGGGACCGGGGAGCTGTTTTTT.

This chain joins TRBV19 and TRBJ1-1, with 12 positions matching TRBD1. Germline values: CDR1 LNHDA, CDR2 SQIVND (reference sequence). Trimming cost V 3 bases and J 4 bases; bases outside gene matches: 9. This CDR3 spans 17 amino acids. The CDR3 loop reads CASSISGTGGAGTEAFF. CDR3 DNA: TGTGCCAGTAGTATTTCCGGGACAGGGGGCGCAGGCACTGAAGCTTTCTTT. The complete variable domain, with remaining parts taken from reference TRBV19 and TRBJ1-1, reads DGGITQSPKYLFRKEGQNVTLSCEQNLNHDAMYWYRQDPGQGLRLIYYSQIVNDFQKGDIAEGYSVSREKKESFPLTVTSAQKNPTAFYLCASSISGTGGAGTEAFFGQGTRLTVV.

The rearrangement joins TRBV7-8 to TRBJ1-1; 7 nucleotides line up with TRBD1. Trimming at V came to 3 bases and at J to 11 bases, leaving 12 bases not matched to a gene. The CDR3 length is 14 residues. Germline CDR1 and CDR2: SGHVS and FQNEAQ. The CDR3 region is CASSLGRGSAWAFF. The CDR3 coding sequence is TGTGCCAGCAGCTTGGGCAGGGGGAGTGCTTGGGCTTTCTTT.

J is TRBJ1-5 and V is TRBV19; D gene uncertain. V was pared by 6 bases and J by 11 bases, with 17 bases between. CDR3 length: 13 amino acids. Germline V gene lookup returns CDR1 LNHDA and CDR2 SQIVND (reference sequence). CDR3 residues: CASSPIVSQTQHF. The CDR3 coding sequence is TGTGCCAGTAGCCCTATTGTTAGTCAAACCCAGCATTTT.

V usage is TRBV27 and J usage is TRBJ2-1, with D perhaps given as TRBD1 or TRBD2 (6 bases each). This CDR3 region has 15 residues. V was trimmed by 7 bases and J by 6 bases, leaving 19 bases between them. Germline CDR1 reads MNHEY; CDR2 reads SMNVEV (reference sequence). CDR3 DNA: TGTGCCAGCACCTGGGGGCGGGGCGGTCGCAATGAGCAGTTCTTC. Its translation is CASTWGRGGRNEQFF.

The CDR3 loop is CASSPPWYASGSVYEQYF. For the CDR3, the DNA is TGTGCCAGCAGTCCCCCGTGGTATGCTAGCGGGAGTGTCTACGAGCAGTACTTC. This chain connects TRBV28 to TRBJ2-7, with 10 bases lining up with TRBD2. Germline V gene sequence: CDR1 MDHEN, CDR2 SYDVKM. Trimming removed 5 bases from V and 3 bases from J; junction bases left unmatched: 16. There are 18 residues in the CDR3.

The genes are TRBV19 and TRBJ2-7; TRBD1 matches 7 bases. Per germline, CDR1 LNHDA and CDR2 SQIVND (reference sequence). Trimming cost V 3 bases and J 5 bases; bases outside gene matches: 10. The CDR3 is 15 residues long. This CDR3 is CASSIRGGLRDEQYF. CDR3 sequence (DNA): TGTGCCAGTAGTATCCGAGGGGGCCTTAGGGACGAGCAGTACTTC.

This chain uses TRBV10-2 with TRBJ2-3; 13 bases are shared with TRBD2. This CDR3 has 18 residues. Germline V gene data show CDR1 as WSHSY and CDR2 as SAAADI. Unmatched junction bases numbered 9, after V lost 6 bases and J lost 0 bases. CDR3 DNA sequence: TGCGCCAGCAGGATACGACTAGCGGGAGGCCCTAGCACAGATACGCAGTATTTT. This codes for CASRIRLAGGPSTDTQYF.

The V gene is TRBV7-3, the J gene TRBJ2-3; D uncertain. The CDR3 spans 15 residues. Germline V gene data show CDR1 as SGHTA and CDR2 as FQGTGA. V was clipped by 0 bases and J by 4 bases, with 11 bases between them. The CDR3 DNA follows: TGTGCCAGCAGCTTAACAGGCGAGGTGGCAGATACGCAGTATTTT. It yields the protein CASSLTGEVADTQYF.

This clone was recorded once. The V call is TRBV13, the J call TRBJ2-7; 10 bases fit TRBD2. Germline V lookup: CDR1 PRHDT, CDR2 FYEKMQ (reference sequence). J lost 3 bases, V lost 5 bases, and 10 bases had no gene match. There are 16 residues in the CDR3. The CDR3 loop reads CASSPSSGRDLYEQYF. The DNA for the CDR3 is TGTGCCAGCAGCCCATCTAGCGGGAGAGATCTCTACGAGCAGTACTTC.

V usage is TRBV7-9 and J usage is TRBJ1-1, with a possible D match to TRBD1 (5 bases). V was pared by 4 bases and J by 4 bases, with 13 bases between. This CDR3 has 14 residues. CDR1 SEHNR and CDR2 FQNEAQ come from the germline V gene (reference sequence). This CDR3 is CASSSFRESTEAFF. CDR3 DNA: TGTGCCAGCAGCTCCTTCAGGGAGAGCACTGAAGCTTTCTTT. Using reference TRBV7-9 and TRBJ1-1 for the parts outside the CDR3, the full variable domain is DTGVSQNPRHKITKRGQNVTFRCDPISEHNRLYWYRQTLGQGPEFLTYFQNEAQLEKSRLLSDRFSAERPKGSFSTLEIQRTEQGDSAMYLCASSSFRESTEAFFGQGTRLTVV.

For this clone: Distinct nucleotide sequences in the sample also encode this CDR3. The CDR3 loop reads CASSSLPPSYNEQFF. The CDR3 nucleotides are TGTGCCAGCAGTTCTCTTCCCCCTAGCTACAATGAGCAGTTCTTC. The rearrangement links TRBV27 to TRBJ2-1; D remains unclear. CDR1 and CDR2 from the germline V gene are MNHEY and SMNVEV (reference sequence). The CDR3 sequence is 15 residues long. The V gene lost 4 bases and the J gene lost 3 bases, with 13 bases spanning the gap.

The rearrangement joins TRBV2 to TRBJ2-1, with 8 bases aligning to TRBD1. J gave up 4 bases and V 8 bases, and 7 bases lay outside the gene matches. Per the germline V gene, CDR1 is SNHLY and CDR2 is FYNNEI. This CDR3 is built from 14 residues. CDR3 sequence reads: CASPGQASYNEQFF. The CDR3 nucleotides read TGTGCCAGCCCGGGACAGGCTTCTTACAATGAGCAGTTCTTC.

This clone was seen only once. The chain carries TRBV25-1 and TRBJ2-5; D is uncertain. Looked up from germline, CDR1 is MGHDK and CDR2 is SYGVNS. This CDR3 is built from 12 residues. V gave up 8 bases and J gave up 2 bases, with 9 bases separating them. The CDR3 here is CASRSGQETQYF. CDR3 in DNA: TGTGCCAGCCGATCCGGTCAAGAGACCCAGTACTTC.

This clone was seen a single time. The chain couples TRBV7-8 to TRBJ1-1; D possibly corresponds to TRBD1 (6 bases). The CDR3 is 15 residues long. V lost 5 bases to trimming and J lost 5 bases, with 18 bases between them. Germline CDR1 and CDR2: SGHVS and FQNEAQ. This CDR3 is CASSPIGWGRTEAFF. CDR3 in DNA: TGTGCCAGCAGCCCCATCGGGTGGGGGCGGACTGAAGCTTTCTTT.

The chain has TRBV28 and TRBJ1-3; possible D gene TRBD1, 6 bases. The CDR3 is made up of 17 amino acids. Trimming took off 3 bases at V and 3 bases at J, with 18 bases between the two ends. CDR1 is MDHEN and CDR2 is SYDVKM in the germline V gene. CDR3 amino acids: CASSFSYRGARGNTIYF. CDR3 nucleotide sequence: TGTGCCAGCAGTTTCTCCTATCGGGGGGCGCGTGGAAACACCATATATTTT.

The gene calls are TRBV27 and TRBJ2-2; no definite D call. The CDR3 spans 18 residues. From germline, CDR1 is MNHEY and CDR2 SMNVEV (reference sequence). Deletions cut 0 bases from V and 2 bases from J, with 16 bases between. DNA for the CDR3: TGTGCCAGCAGTTTATCCCCTCTACCGACTCCCAACACCGGGGAGCTGTTTTTT. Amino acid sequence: CASSLSPLPTPNTGELFF.

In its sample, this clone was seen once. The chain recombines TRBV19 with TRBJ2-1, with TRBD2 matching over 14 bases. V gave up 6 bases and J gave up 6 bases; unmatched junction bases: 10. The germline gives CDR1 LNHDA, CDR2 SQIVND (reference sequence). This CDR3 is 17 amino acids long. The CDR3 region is CASSLGTSGSPPNEQFF. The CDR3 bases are TGTGCCAGTAGCCTGGGGACTAGCGGGAGCCCCCCCAATGAGCAGTTCTTC.

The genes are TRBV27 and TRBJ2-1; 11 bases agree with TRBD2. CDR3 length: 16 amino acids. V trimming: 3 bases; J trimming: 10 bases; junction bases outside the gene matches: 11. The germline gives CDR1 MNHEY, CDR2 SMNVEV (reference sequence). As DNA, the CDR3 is TGTGCCAGCAGTTTTACCCCTAGCGGGAGGATTGTGGAGCAGTTCTTC. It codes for CASSFTPSGRIVEQFF.

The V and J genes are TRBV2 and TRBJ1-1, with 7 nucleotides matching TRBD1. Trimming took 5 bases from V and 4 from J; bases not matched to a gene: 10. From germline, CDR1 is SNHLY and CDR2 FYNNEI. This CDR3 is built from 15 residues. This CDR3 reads CASSSDNRGSTEAFF. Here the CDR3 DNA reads TGTGCCAGCAGTTCGGATAACAGGGGAAGCACTGAAGCTTTCTTT.

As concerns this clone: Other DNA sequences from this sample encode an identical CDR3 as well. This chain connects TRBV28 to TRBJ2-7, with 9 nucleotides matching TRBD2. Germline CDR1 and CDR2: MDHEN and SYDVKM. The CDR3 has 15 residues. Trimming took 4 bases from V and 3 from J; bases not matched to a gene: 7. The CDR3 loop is CASSSLTSGLYEQYF. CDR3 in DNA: TGTGCCAGCAGTTCACTGACTAGCGGACTCTACGAGCAGTACTTC.

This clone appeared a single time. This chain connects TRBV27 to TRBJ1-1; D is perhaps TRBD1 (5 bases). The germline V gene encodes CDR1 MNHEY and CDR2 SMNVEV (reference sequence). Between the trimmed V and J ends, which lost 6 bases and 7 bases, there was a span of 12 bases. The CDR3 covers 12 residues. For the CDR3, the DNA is TGTGCCAGCAGGAGGGGCTACGGTGAAGCTTTCTTT. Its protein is CASRRGYGEAFF.

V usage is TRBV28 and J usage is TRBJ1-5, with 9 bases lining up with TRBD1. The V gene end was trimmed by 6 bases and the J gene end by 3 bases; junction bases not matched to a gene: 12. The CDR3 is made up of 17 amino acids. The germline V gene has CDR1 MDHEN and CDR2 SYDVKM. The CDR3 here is CASRLPLGTGNNQPQHF. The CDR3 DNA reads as TGTGCCAGCAGATTGCCTCTCGGGACAGGGAACAATCAGCCCCAGCATTTT.

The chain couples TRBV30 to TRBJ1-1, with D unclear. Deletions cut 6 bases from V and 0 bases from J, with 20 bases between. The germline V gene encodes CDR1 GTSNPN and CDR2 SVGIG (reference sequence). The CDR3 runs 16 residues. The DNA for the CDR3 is TGTGCCTGCTTATTTGGATTACACGGAATGAACACTGAAGCTTTCTTT. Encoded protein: CACLFGLHGMNTEAFF.

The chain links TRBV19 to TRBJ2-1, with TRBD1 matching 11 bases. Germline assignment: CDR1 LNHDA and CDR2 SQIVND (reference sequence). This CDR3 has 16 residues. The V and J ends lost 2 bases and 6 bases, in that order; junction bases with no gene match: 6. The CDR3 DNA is TGTGCCAGTAGTATAAATGGTGGGACAGGGGGCAATGAGCAGTTCTTC. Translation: CASSINGGTGGNEQFF.